The rows below give T cell receptor beta chains drawn from one sample of a study of T-cell reconstitution after alpha-beta-depleted transplantation in children. TCRdb passed the PCR reads through MiXCR, listing each CDR3 protein once. In the table there are about 600,000 distinct CDR3 sequences, about 23% of which are singletons. Material: PBMCs, mostly from graft donor cells, obtained 360 days after TCRalphabeta/CD19-depleted stem cell transplant. Receptors were obtained from a boy under two years old who had a stem cell transplant for acute myeloid leukemia, so the T cells may come from the graft donor. CDR3s include the opening cysteine and the closing phenylalanine or tryptophan. Each record gives: J gene, D gene, clone size, V gene, CDR3 DNA, CDR3 protein. D genes are given only for firm matches. Only part of the rows carry a size: once, few, many, or a class if the clone is expanded.

TRBJ2-3,NA,many,TRBV5-1,TGCGCCAGCAGCTTGGTAGCGGATACAGATACGCAGTATTTT,CASSLVADTDTQYF
TRBJ2-1,NA,NA,TRBV5-6,TGTGCCAGCAGCTTTTACGGCTTTGAGCAGTTCTTC,CASSFYGFEQFF
TRBJ2-3,NA,many,TRBV7-3,TGTGCCAGCAGCCCTGACGGGCCCAGTATGCCAGATACGCAGTATTTT,CASSPDGPSMPDTQYF
TRBJ2-1,NA,many,TRBV29-1,TGCAGCGTTGAAGATACGGGCCTCAGGGACAATGAGCAGTTCTTC,CSVEDTGLRDNEQFF
TRBJ1-1,NA,many,TRBV6-1,TGTGCCAGCAGGGGGGGGGATTGGGCCTTGAACACTGAAGCTTTCTTT,CASRGGDWALNTEAFF
TRBJ1-1,NA,NA,TRBV7-8,TGTGCCAGCAGCTTAGCTTCCAGGGAGGGGACTGAAGCTTTCTTT,CASSLASREGTEAFF
TRBJ2-7,TRBD1,few,TRBV6-2/TRBV6-3,TGTGCCAGCAGTTTTGGGACAGGGGGTTACTACGAGCAGTACTTC,CASSFGTGGYYEQYF
TRBJ1-6,NA,many,TRBV9,TGTGCCAGCAGCAACGCGGGGTATAGACATATCTCACCCCTCCACTTT,CASSNAGYRHISPLHF
TRBJ1-2,NA,few,TRBV12-3/TRBV12-4,TGTGCCAGCAGTTTTTCGGCATTTTTGCCAGCTAACTATGGCTACACCTTC,CASSFSAFLPANYGYTF
TRBJ2-2,NA,NA,TRBV4-1,TGCGCCAGCAGCCACACGACGGTCTGGGGCGGGGAGCTGTTTTTT,CASSHTTVWGGELFF
TRBJ2-2,TRBD1,many,TRBV18,TGTGCCAGCTCACCTCCGCCGGGACAGGGGGCCACCGGGGAGCTGTTTTTT,CASSPPPGQGATGELFF
TRBJ2-5,NA,few,TRBV12-3/TRBV12-4,TGTGCCAGCAGTTTCGATCCGCAGACAACTAGGAAGACCCAGTACTTC,CASSFDPQTTRKTQYF
TRBJ2-3,NA,few,TRBV18,TGTGCCAGCTCACCTAGCAGGGTTGGCACAGATACGCAGTATTTT,CASSPSRVGTDTQYF
TRBJ2-2,TRBD1,few,TRBV6-1,TGTGCCAGCAGTGAGCGGCGACAGGGGGCCGGGGAGCTGTTTTTT,CASSERRQGAGELFF
TRBJ2-1,TRBD2,many,TRBV7-7,TGTGCCAGCAGCTTAGGACTAGCGGGGGTTAATGAGCAGTTCTTC,CASSLGLAGVNEQFF
TRBJ1-5,NA,many,TRBV14,TGTGCCAGCAGTCAGGATAGCAATCAGCCCCAGCATTTT,CASSQDSNQPQHF
TRBJ2-6,TRBD1,few,TRBV12-3/TRBV12-4,TGTGCCAGCAGTTTATGGGCAGGGGGCTCTGGGGCCAACGTCCTGACTTTC,CASSLWAGGSGANVLTF
TRBJ2-6,NA,few,TRBV4-3,TGCGCCAGCAGCCAAGATAAGGAAGTTGGTGGGGCCAACGTCCTGACTTTC,CASSQDKEVGGANVLTF
TRBJ2-2,TRBD2,NA,TRBV6-5,TGTGCCAGCAGTTACTGGGGGGGGAACACCGGGGAGCTGTTTTTT,CASSYWGGNTGELFF
TRBJ2-5,TRBD1,NA,TRBV29-1,TGCAGCGTTGAACCGGGACAGGAGGAGACCCAGTACTTC,CSVEPGQEETQYF
TRBJ2-1,TRBD2,many,TRBV10-3,TGTGCCATCAGTGAGAGCGGGGGGGATGAGCAGTTCTTC,CAISESGGDEQFF
TRBJ2-3,NA,few,TRBV12-3/TRBV12-4,TGTGCCAGCAGGGGGTCTCCCACAGATACGCAGTATTTT,CASRGSPTDTQYF
TRBJ1-2,NA,few,TRBV2,TGTGCCAGCAGTGGACACTTCTATGGCTACACCTTC,CASSGHFYGYTF
TRBJ2-7,TRBD1,few,TRBV4-3,TGCGCCAGCAGCCAAAAACAGGGGGGCTACGAGCAGTACTTC,CASSQKQGGYEQYF
TRBJ2-5,TRBD1,few,TRBV7-9,TGTGCCAGCAGCATTGACAGGGGCGCGGGGGAGACCCAGTACTTC,CASSIDRGAGETQYF
TRBJ1-5,NA,many,TRBV21-1,TGTGCCAGCAGCGTACCAGGGGGACGTCAGCCCCAGCATTTT,CASSVPGGRQPQHF
TRBJ2-4,TRBD1,NA,TRBV5-1,TGCGCCAGCAGCCTAGGACAGGAAAACCTAGCCAAAAACATTCAGTACTTC,CASSLGQENLAKNIQYF
TRBJ1-1,NA,few,TRBV4-3,TGCGCCAGCAGCCAGGCTCGGATCACTGAAGCTTTCTTT,CASSQARITEAFF
TRBJ2-1,TRBD2,NA,TRBV7-3,TGTGCCTCCAGCGGCCGACTAGCGGGGCAATATGAGCAGTTCTTC,CASSGRLAGQYEQFF
TRBJ2-7,TRBD1,NA,TRBV9,TGTGCCAGCAGCGCGGGACAGGCTACCTACGAGCAGTACTTC,CASSAGQATYEQYF
TRBJ2-3,NA,many,TRBV20-1,TGCAGTGCTAGAGAAAGGGGGAGACCCCGCACAGATACGCAGTATTTT,CSARERGRPRTDTQYF
TRBJ2-3,NA,few,TRBV6-2/TRBV6-3,TGTGCCAGCAGTTACCCCCCCCGGGATACGCAGTATTTT,CASSYPPRDTQYF
TRBJ2-3,NA,NA,TRBV20-1,TGCAGTGCTAGGAGTCTCTTAAGCACAGATACGCAGTATTTT,CSARSLLSTDTQYF
TRBJ2-3,NA,NA,TRBV12-3/TRBV12-4,TGTGCCAGCAGTTTAAGTGGGGGGAGGAATACGCAGTATTTT,CASSLSGGRNTQYF
TRBJ1-1,NA,many,TRBV12-3/TRBV12-4,TGTGCCAGCAGTTTTTCTGCAAGAGAAGCTTTCTTT,CASSFSAREAFF
TRBJ1-4,NA,NA,TRBV7-9,TGTGCCAGCAGCTTCCGGGCTAATGAAAAACTGTTTTTT,CASSFRANEKLFF
TRBJ2-4,TRBD2,NA,TRBV11-2,TGTGCCAGCGGGAGGGACCTAAACATTCAGTACTTC,CASGRDLNIQYF
TRBJ1-1,NA,NA,TRBV12-3/TRBV12-4,TGTGCCAGCAGTTCCCCCGCCCGCGGCCCGGGCACTGAAGCTTTCTTT,CASSSPARGPGTEAFF
TRBJ2-1,TRBD2,few,TRBV12-3/TRBV12-4,TGTGCCAGCCTTGCCCTTGGCGGGGGGGCGGATGAGCAGTTCTTC,CASLALGGGADEQFF
TRBJ2-1,NA,few,TRBV12-3/TRBV12-4,TGTGCCAGCAGTCCCGCGGGCCCCGTTGAGCAGTTCTTC,CASSPAGPVEQFF
TRBJ1-1,TRBD1,many,TRBV12-3/TRBV12-4,TGTGCCAGCAGTGGACAGGGAACTGAAGCTTTCTTT,CASSGQGTEAFF
TRBJ2-1,NA,few,TRBV30,TGTGCCTGGAGTCCACAGGTTTTCAAAGCCTACAATGAGCAGTTCTTC,CAWSPQVFKAYNEQFF
TRBJ2-3,NA,many,TRBV4-1,TGCGCCAGCAGCCAAGACGGCCACCGCACAGATACGCAGTATTTT,CASSQDGHRTDTQYF